The clone carrying this T cell receptor beta chain was found once. This record comes from a study of shared clonotypes between healthy human individuals. Clones were read by immunoSEQ multiplex PCR, and TCRdb kept only the in-frame ones, dropping some. The sample shows hundreds of thousands of clones, over 75% of them seen only once. The clonotype was recovered from a man aged 18 to 29 in good health. The sequenced sample consisted of memory CD8+ T cells sorted from blood. The subset is: CD45RO+ cells pooled with CCR7-negative TemRA cells.

CDR3 residues: CASRPPGEEKLFF. The CDR3 bases are TGCGCCAGCAGGCCCCCGGGGGAGGAAAAACTGTTTTTT. The chain carries TRBV4-1 and TRBJ1-4, with D perhaps matching TRBD1 (5 bases). The V gene's germline CDR1 is MGHRA and CDR2 YSYEKL. The CDR3 has 13 amino acids. Trimming stripped 6 bases from V and 8 bases from J, with 13 bases between.